This TCR beta chain originates from a study of long-term antiretroviral therapy in people with HIV. This CDR3 has 14 residues. Per germline, CDR1 SGHNT and CDR2 YYREEE (reference sequence). V dropped 3 bases and J dropped 9 bases, with 13 bases sitting between them. Researchers ran immunoSEQ v3.0 at survey level. Profiled with immunoSEQ multiplex PCR; TCRdb holds only in-frame clones, not every one. The sample has over 20,000 clones, around 80% seen once; the top ten hold 3.5% to 6%. The J gene is TRBJ1-6, the V gene TRBV5-4; possibly TRBD1 for D (6 bases). The receptor's source is a young man with HIV. This sample comprised unsorted PBMCs, obtained 0.5 years after starting antiretroviral therapy. In DNA, the CDR3 is TGTGCCAGCAGCTGGCAGGGGTCCTTTTCACCCCTCCACTTT. Encoded protein: CASSWQGSFSPLHF.